This T cell receptor (beta chain) is from a study of molecular identifiers for immune sequencing clone quantification. Study observations and caveats: Effector cells kept over 98% of their molecules in clones above 20 RNA copies, while naive cells kept under 1% there. With a barcode shared among identical TCR molecules, highly expanded clone sizes could be underestimated. Spiked Jurkat TCR RNA originating from one cell could reportedly be identified amid more than 950,000 naive cells.

TCRdb re-called the PCR reads through MiXCR, storing one row per CDR3 protein. The repertoire holds roughly 630,000 distinct CDR3 sequences, around 25% seen once, with 0.75% to 0.8% in the top ten. This clonotype turned up a few times. Its antigen is as yet unknown. Sorting captured naive CD8 T cells as CD8+CD4-CCR7+CD45RA+. Between the trimmed V and J ends, which lost 1 base and 5 bases, there was a span of 11 bases. This CDR3 has 14 amino acids. Germline CDR1 reads SEHNR; CDR2 reads FQNEAQ (reference sequence). This receptor was obtained from a human donor in good health. Some libraries in this study had Jurkat cell RNA spiked in. Sequenced sample: naive CD8+ T cells from blood, with Jurkat cell RNA spiked in. Sample subset: FACS-sorted CD8+CD4-CCR7+CD45RA+ naive T cells. The chain combines TRBV7-9 with TRBJ1-1; D gene uncertain. The CDR3 DNA reads TGTGCCAGCAGCTTAGTTTTGAGGGCGACTGAAGCTTTCTTT. Its protein is CASSLVLRATEAFF.